This is a list of T cell receptor beta chains from one sample in a study of metastatic and nonmetastatic thyroid tumors. TCRdb re-called the PCR reads through MiXCR. The sample lists roughly 16,000 clones; roughly 26% were seen once. Sequencing was carried out using tumor tissue. The receptors originated from a male donor with papillary thyroid cancer or a benign thyroid nodule (not recorded which). Some clones in this sample may be carry-over from other donors' samples. CDR3s include the opening cysteine and the closing phenylalanine or tryptophan. The order of the fields is V gene, clone size, D gene, J gene, CDR3 DNA, CDR3 protein. The D gene is left open where the match is weak. Rows give clone size only sometimes, using once, few, many, or a class for an expanded clone.

V: TRBV6-1
size: -
D: -
J: TRBJ2-3
DNA: TGTGCCAGCATCCCTGGACAGTATGACACATATACGCAGTATTTT
CDR3: CASIPGQYDTYTQYF

V: TRBV28
size: few
D: TRBD2
J: TRBJ2-1
DNA: TGTGCCAGCAGCCCCGGGACTAGTGCGTACAATGAGCAGTTCTTC
CDR3: CASSPGTSAYNEQFF

V: TRBV6-5
size: -
D: -
J: TRBJ1-2
DNA: TGTGCCAGCAGCTTAGAAACAGTTGGCTACACCTTC
CDR3: CASSLETVGYTF

V: TRBV7-9
size: -
D: TRBD1
J: TRBJ2-5
DNA: TGTGCCAGCAGCAACTGGGACAGGGGTGGTTTCGAGACGCGGTACTTC
CDR3: CASSNWDRGGFETRYF

V: TRBV6-2/TRBV6-3
size: -
D: -
J: TRBJ1-1
DNA: TGTGCCAGCAGTTTAGGAGGGTGGAGAGCTTTCTTT
CDR3: CASSLGGWRAFF

V: TRBV6-1
size: medium-sized
D: -
J: TRBJ2-2
DNA: TGTGCCAGCAGTCCGAGGGGAGTTAGCGGGGAGCTGTTTTTT
CDR3: CASSPRGVSGELFF

V: TRBV27
size: -
D: -
J: TRBJ1-1
DNA: TGTGCCAGCAGTTTAACGTCCTCGAACACTCAAGCTTTCTTT
CDR3: CASSLTSSNTQAFF

V: TRBV6-1
size: -
D: -
J: TRBJ1-6
DNA: TGTGCCAGCAGTGCCGGCGAAGGTGGGAATTCACCCCTCCACTTT
CDR3: CASSAGEGGNSPLHF

V: TRBV7-3
size: many
D: -
J: TRBJ2-1
DNA: TGTGCCAGCAGCTTAACGAGTAGGGGCGATGAGCAGTTCTTC
CDR3: CASSLTSRGDEQFF

V: TRBV3-1
size: many
D: -
J: TRBJ1-1
DNA: TGTGCCAGCAGGTCAATGAACACTGAAGCTTTCTTT
CDR3: CASRSMNTEAFF

V: TRBV10-3
size: once
D: TRBD2
J: TRBJ2-7
DNA: TGTGCCATCAGTGAGTCCCCGGGAGCGGGAGGTAATGAGTACGAGCAGTACTTC
CDR3: CAISESPGAGGNEYEQYF

V: TRBV19
size: many
D: -
J: TRBJ2-7
DNA: TGTGCCAGTAGCCTTGGGGGCCTAGCGGTGTACGAGCAGTACTTC
CDR3: CASSLGGLAVYEQYF

V: TRBV20-1
size: -
D: TRBD1
J: TRBJ2-1
DNA: TGCAGTGCTAGCCCCTTTCGGGACAGGGGTTACAATGAGCAGTTCTTC
CDR3: CSASPFRDRGYNEQFF

V: TRBV11-2
size: -
D: -
J: TRBJ2-1
DNA: TGTGCCAGCAGCTCATGTGAGGCGGCTTCAGGGTATGAGCAGTTCTTC
CDR3: CASSSCEAASGYEQFF

V: TRBV6-1
size: few
D: TRBD1
J: TRBJ1-4
DNA: TGTGCCAGCAGTTTCCCCAGGGGGATTAATGAAAAACTGTTTTTT
CDR3: CASSFPRGINEKLFF

V: TRBV6-5
size: -
D: -
J: TRBJ1-2
DNA: TGTGCCAGCAGTTACTGGTGGGGTAACTATGGCTACACCTTC
CDR3: CASSYWWGNYGYTF

V: TRBV5-1
size: -
D: -
J: TRBJ1-4
DNA: TGCGCCAGCAGCTTGGCAGGGCTAGAACCCTCTAATGAAAAACTGTTTTTT
CDR3: CASSLAGLEPSNEKLFF

V: TRBV5-5
size: -
D: -
J: TRBJ2-7
DNA: TGTGCCAGCAGCTTGGCTCAGGACGGAATATACGAGCAGTACTTC
CDR3: CASSLAQDGIYEQYF

V: TRBV20-1
size: medium-sized
D: -
J: TRBJ1-1
DNA: TGCAGTGTGAGCGGGGGATTGGTAACTGAAGCTTTCTTT
CDR3: CSVSGGLVTEAFF

V: TRBV12-3/TRBV12-4
size: -
D: -
J: TRBJ2-3
DNA: TGTGCCAGCAGTCCCCGTGGGGGCGCTTTTTCCTCCGATACGCAGTATTTT
CDR3: CASSPRGGAFSSDTQYF

V: TRBV7-2
size: few
D: TRBD2
J: TRBJ2-7
DNA: TGTGCCAGCAGCACCGGGACTAGCGGTACCTACGAGCAGTACTTC
CDR3: CASSTGTSGTYEQYF

V: TRBV6-4
size: -
D: TRBD1
J: TRBJ1-6
DNA: TGTGCCAACAGCGTCGGGCCAGGGGGGAATTCACCCCTCAACTTT
CDR3: CANSVGPGGNSPLNF

V: TRBV28
size: many
D: -
J: TRBJ2-4
DNA: TGTGCCAGCAGTTCAAGCCCGAAGGGGCTAGCCAAAAACATTCAGTACTTC
CDR3: CASSSSPKGLAKNIQYF

V: TRBV7-6
size: -
D: TRBD1
J: TRBJ2-7
DNA: TGTGCCAGCAGCCCCGCCTCTAGGGGGCAAGTGCAGTACTTC
CDR3: CASSPASRGQVQYF

V: TRBV6-1
size: few
D: -
J: TRBJ2-1
DNA: TGTGCCAGCAGTGCCCAAGCGGATGAGCAGTTCTTC
CDR3: CASSAQADEQFF

V: TRBV19
size: many
D: -
J: TRBJ1-5
DNA: TGTGCCAGTAGTTTTACAGGGTTTTATCAGCCCCAGCATTTT
CDR3: CASSFTGFYQPQHF

V: TRBV3-1
size: many
D: -
J: TRBJ1-6
DNA: TGTGCCAGCAGCCGGGCCGCACAAGATTCACCCCTCCACTTT
CDR3: CASSRAAQDSPLHF

V: TRBV6-1
size: -
D: -
J: TRBJ2-2
DNA: TGTGCCAGCAGTGAATATCCCAGGAACACCGGGGAGCTGTTTTTC
CDR3: CASSEYPRNTGELFF

V: TRBV6-1
size: few
D: -
J: TRBJ1-1
DNA: TGTGCCAGCAGTGGTAGTATGGGTAACACTGAAGCTTTCTTT
CDR3: CASSGSMGNTEAFF

V: TRBV10-3
size: many
D: -
J: TRBJ2-7
DNA: TGTGCCATCAGTGTTGGGGGGAGCTCCTACGAGCAGTACTTC
CDR3: CAISVGGSSYEQYF

V: TRBV6-2/TRBV6-3
size: few
D: TRBD1
J: TRBJ1-2
DNA: TGTGCCAGCAGTTCCCCGTGGACAGGGGAGCCGGGAGGCTACACCTTC
CDR3: CASSSPWTGEPGGYTF

V: TRBV4-1
size: many
D: -
J: TRBJ2-1
DNA: TGCGCCAGCAGCCAAACGGAGGGGGAGGGGTACAATGAGCAGTTCTTC
CDR3: CASSQTEGEGYNEQFF

V: TRBV7-8
size: many
D: -
J: TRBJ2-2
DNA: TGTGCCAGCAGCACCAACACCGGGGAGCTGTTTTTT
CDR3: CASSTNTGELFF

V: TRBV27
size: -
D: -
J: TRBJ1-2
DNA: TGTGCCAGCAGTCCCGACAGGTACTATGGCTACACCTTC
CDR3: CASSPDRYYGYTF

V: TRBV18
size: many
D: -
J: TRBJ2-1
DNA: TGTGCCAGCTCACCTTGGCAGAGCGCGGGCGCTGAGCAGTTCTTC
CDR3: CASSPWQSAGAEQFF

V: TRBV6-1
size: -
D: TRBD1
J: TRBJ2-5
DNA: TGTGCCAGCCGCCTTTGGACAGGGGAGGCCCAGTACTTC
CDR3: CASRLWTGEAQYF